This TCR beta chain was obtained from a study of T cell responses to AZD1222 COVID-19 vaccine. Study-level findings and limits: There were vaccine-associated CD4 TCRs across spike, dominant at 160-218 and 743-854. Seropositive at baseline were only a handful of AZD1222 recipients.

Method: immunoSEQ multiplex PCR; TCRdb's copy keeps in-frame clones and lacks some. The sample shows about 120,000 clones, 91% of them seen only once. A word on this clone: Its antigen is still unknown.

With 2 bases removed from V and 1 base from J, the gap between germline ends came to 14 bases. CDR1 and CDR2 from the germline V gene are LGHDT and YNNKEL (reference sequence). The CDR3 is 16 amino acids. The J gene is TRBJ2-5, the V gene TRBV3-1 (or the pseudogene TRBV3-2), with a weak D call TRBD1 (5 bases). The sequence derives from an adult in good health. Sequences were derived from peripheral blood, sampled on day 0 of AZD1222 vaccination. The DNA of the CDR3 is TGTGCCAGCAGCCAAAGGGCAGGGCTAGGCCAAGAGACCCAGTACTTC. Translating gives CASSQRAGLGQETQYF.